The present T cell receptor (beta chain) was sequenced within a study of T cells in women clearing cervical HPV infection. Only in-frame clones appear in the TCRdb table, and some are missing; sequencing was by immunoSEQ multiplex PCR. The table lists approximately 24,000 clones. The V and J ends lost 0 bases and 0 bases respectively, with 15 bases between them. The CDR3 has 17 amino acids. CDR1 and CDR2 from the germline V gene are LGHNA and YNFKEQ. With regard to this clone: The observed sequence ends 3 residues before the CDR3 terminus, with the missing tail filled in from the germline J gene.

Sequences were obtained from blood buffy coat. The chain recombines TRBV4-2 with TRBJ2-7; D unresolved. This TCR came from a woman between 18 and 70 years old with a cervical HPV16 infection that either progressed to CIN3+ or cleared (not recorded which). Partial CDR3 DNA: TGTGCCAGCAGCCAAGATGAGAAACCAGGCACCTCCTACGAG. This gives the protein CASSQDEKPGTSYE. In full, the CDR3 is CASSQDEKPGTSYEQYF.